The 32 T cell receptor beta chains listed next were all sequenced from one sample in a study of shared clonotypes between healthy human individuals. Method: immunoSEQ multiplex PCR; TCRdb's copy keeps in-frame clones and lacks some. The top ten clones hold roughly 0.35% of a sample with roughly 1,600,000 clones, just under 99% of them seen once. Sequenced input: naive CD4+ T cells sorted from blood. Regarding subset: CD45RA+ positively selected. The receptors were gathered from a man aged 25-45 years in good health.

In this sample, this clone turned up once. The V gene is TRBV28, the J gene TRBJ2-1; 8 positions agree with TRBD1. The length of the CDR3 is 14 residues. CDR1 and CDR2 (germline): MDHEN, SYDVKM. V was clipped by 7 bases and J by 7 bases; unmatched bases: 9. CDR3 coding DNA: TGTGCCAGCACCTCCGGGACAGGCCGTAATGAGCAGTTCTTC. Its translation: CASTSGTGRNEQFF.

This chain links TRBV11-2 with TRBJ2-7, with D perhaps TRBD1 (5 bases). This CDR3 has 14 amino acids. Germline CDR1 reads SGHAT; CDR2 reads FQNNGV. V gave up 3 bases and J gave up 4 bases, with 13 bases separating them. CDR3 sequence (DNA): TGTGCCAGCAGCTTGGCCGGACAAGGTTACGAGCAGTACTTC. Its protein is CASSLAGQGYEQYF.

The chain joins TRBV7-2 to TRBJ1-1; D might be TRBD1 (5 bases). The CDR3 runs 16 residues. V dropped 1 base and J dropped 5 bases, with 17 bases sitting between them. Germline V gene sequence: CDR1 SGHTA, CDR2 FQGNSA. CDR3 coding DNA: TGTGCCAGCAGCTTAGTCGGGCGGACAATTGAAACTGAAGCTTTCTTT. Its protein is CASSLVGRTIETEAFF. The full variable domain, in which reference TRBV7-2 and TRBJ1-1 provide the parts outside the CDR3, is GAGVSQSPSNKVTEKGKDVELRCDPISGHTALYWYRQSLGQGLEFLIYFQGNSAPDKSGLPSDRFSAERTGGSVSTLTIQRTQQEDSAVYLCASSLVGRTIETEAFFGQGTRLTVV.

CDR3 residues: CASSLRVAGYNEQFF. DNA for the CDR3: TGCGCCAGCAGCTTGAGGGTCGCGGGTTACAATGAGCAGTTCTTC. The chain links TRBV5-1 to TRBJ2-1; D is possibly TRBD2 (5 bases). The germline V gene encodes CDR1 SGHRS and CDR2 YFSETQ. V lost 1 base and J lost 4, with 12 bases in between. The CDR3 is 15 residues long.

V and J are TRBV2 and TRBJ1-2, with a weak D call TRBD1 (6 bases). V was cut by 8 bases and J by 5 bases, with 18 bases left in between. Germline CDR1 is SNHLY and CDR2 is FYNNEI. This CDR3 comprises 14 residues. CDR3 DNA: TGTGCCAGCGCCAAATCCCCCAGGGGATATGGCTACACCTTC. The encoded protein is CASAKSPRGYGYTF.

The chain carries TRBV2 and TRBJ2-7; TRBD2 matches at 7 bases. CDR3 size: 12 residues. Trimming cost V 8 bases and J 5 bases; bases outside gene matches: 6. CDR1 SNHLY and CDR2 FYNNEI come from the germline V gene. The CDR3 nucleotides read TGTGCCAGCGGACAAAGCGGGAACGAGCAGTACTTC. It is translated as CASGQSGNEQYF. The entire variable domain, with the rest obtained from reference TRBV2 and TRBJ2-7, is as follows: EPEVTQTPSHQVTQMGQEVILRCVPISNHLYFYWYRQILGQKVEFLVSFYNNEISEKSEIFDDQFSVERPDGSNFTLKIRSTKLEDSAMYFCASGQSGNEQYFGPGTRLTVT.

This chain links TRBV10-1 with TRBJ2-2, with D possibly matching TRBD2 (6 bases). The V gene's germline CDR1 is WNHNN and CDR2 SYGVQD (reference sequence). There are 13 residues in the CDR3. V lost 4 bases and J lost 6, with 9 bases in between. The CDR3 reads CASSVSSAGELFF. The DNA for the CDR3 is TGCGCCAGCAGTGTATCTAGCGCCGGGGAGCTGTTTTTT.

This chain uses TRBV15 with TRBJ1-2; possibly TRBD1 for D (6 bases). The length of the CDR3 is 13 residues. V shed 1 base and J shed 7 bases, with 10 bases lying between them. CDR1 and CDR2 from the germline V gene are LNHNV and YYDKDF (reference sequence). The CDR3 loop is CATSRGRGSGYTF. The CDR3 nucleotides read TGTGCCACCAGCAGAGGCAGGGGAAGTGGCTACACCTTC. The full variable domain, with the rest looked up from reference TRBV15 and TRBJ1-2, is DAMVIQNPRYQVTQFGKPVTLSCSQTLNHNVMYWYQQKSSQAPKLLFHYYDKDFNNEADTPDNFQSRRPNTSFCFLDIRSPGLGDTAMYLCATSRGRGSGYTFGSGTRLTVV.

CDR3 sequence (DNA): TGTGCCATCAGTGACGCGGGTTCGGATCAGCCCCAGCATTTT. Translating gives CAISDAGSDQPQHF. This rearrangement joins TRBV10-3 to TRBJ1-5; D is ambiguous. From germline, CDR1 is ENHRY and CDR2 SYGVKD. V lost 3 bases and J 5 bases, leaving 11 bases between the germline ends. The CDR3 sequence is 14 residues long.

This chain uses TRBV7-9 with TRBJ2-5, with 11 bases lining up with TRBD2. The CDR3 runs to 17 residues. The V gene's germline CDR1 is SEHNR and CDR2 FQNEAQ (reference sequence). Germline trimming cut 1 base from V and 4 bases from J; bases unmatched to any gene: 8. The CDR3 DNA is TGTGCCAGCAGCTTAGGAGGTAGCGGGAGGGCAGGAGAGACCCAGTACTTC. Its translation is CASSLGGSGRAGETQYF.

The V gene is TRBV6-5, the J gene TRBJ2-5; D is unresolved. Trimming stripped 5 bases from V and 2 bases from J, with 12 bases between. In germline, CDR1 is MNHEY, CDR2 SVGAGI. The length of the CDR3 is 14 residues. CDR3 sequence (DNA): TGTGCCAGCAGTCCATTGTGGGCTCAAGAGACCCAGTACTTC. This translates into CASSPLWAQETQYF.

The genes are TRBV2 and TRBJ1-2; no firm D call. The germline CDR1 and CDR2 sequences are SNHLY and FYNNEI. The CDR3 runs 13 residues. Deletions cut 5 bases from V and 2 bases from J, with 9 bases between. CDR3 loop: CASSNELNYGYTF. The CDR3 DNA reads as TGTGCCAGCAGTAATGAGTTAAACTATGGCTACACCTTC.

V is TRBV18 and J is TRBJ2-3, with D hard to call. Germline V gene lookup returns CDR1 KGHSH and CDR2 LQKENI. The CDR3 covers 13 residues. Trimming shortened V by 5 bases and J by 2 bases, and 8 bases separated the two germline ends. The CDR3 region has the DNA TGTGCCAGCTCAGCAGCTCCCACAGATACGCAGTATTTT. Amino acid sequence: CASSAAPTDTQYF.

The chain links TRBV5-6 to TRBJ1-2; a possible D gene is TRBD1 (6 bases). CDR1 is SGHDT and CDR2 is YYEEEE in the germline V gene. This CDR3 is 14 amino acids long. The V gene lost 4 bases and the J gene lost 2 bases, with 12 bases spanning the gap. CDR3 residues: CASSLRTGNYGYTF. As DNA, the CDR3 is TGTGCCAGCAGCCTACGAACAGGGAACTATGGCTACACCTTC.

J is TRBJ2-7 and V is TRBV6-6, with TRBD2 identical over 12 bases. Germline V gives CDR1 MNHNY, CDR2 SVGAGI (reference sequence). The V segment lost 5 bases and the J segment 5 bases; nucleotides outside the gene matches: 4. This CDR3 spans 14 amino acids. The CDR3 loop is CASSRLAGDHEQYF. Here the CDR3 DNA reads TGTGCCAGCAGTCGACTAGCGGGAGACCACGAGCAGTACTTC.

The V gene is TRBV30, the J gene TRBJ2-1; 9 positions match TRBD2. CDR3 length equals 11 residues. Germline CDR1 reads GTSNPN; CDR2 reads SVGIG (reference sequence). Trimming removed 2 bases from V and 14 bases from J; junction bases left unmatched: 4. CDR3 protein: CAWSISGRKFF. CDR3 coding DNA: TGTGCCTGGAGTATTAGCGGGAGAAAGTTCTTC.

The V gene is TRBV7-8, the J gene TRBJ2-7, with D possibly being TRBD2 (5 bases). CDR3 length: 15 residues. Trimming removed 6 bases from V and 2 bases from J, with 17 bases in between. CDR1 SGHVS and CDR2 FQNEAQ come from the germline V gene. The CDR3 DNA reads TGTGCCAGCAGAAAGTATGACAAGACTACCTACGAGCAGTACTTC. Encoded protein: CASRKYDKTTYEQYF.

The chain links TRBV28 to TRBJ2-7, with D perhaps TRBD1 (5 bases). Germline CDR1 reads MDHEN; CDR2 reads SYDVKM. Trimming removed 8 bases from V and 0 bases from J, with 14 bases in between. The CDR3 has 14 residues. This CDR3 is CASASPGISYEQYF. The CDR3 DNA is TGTGCCAGCGCCTCCCCAGGGATCTCCTACGAGCAGTACTTC.

This rearrangement joins TRBV29-1 to TRBJ2-7; 13 bases are a match to TRBD2. With 7 bases clipped from V and 3 bases from J, the junction kept 18 bases outside the gene matches. The length of the CDR3 is 18 residues. Germline V gene sequence: CDR1 SQVTM, CDR2 ANQGSEA. CDR3 bases: TGCAGCGCCCGAAAGGGACTAGCGGGAAACATAGGGGGCTACGAGCAGTACTTC. Its translation: CSARKGLAGNIGGYEQYF.

CDR3 residues: CSLQSGANTGELFF. Here the CDR3 DNA reads TGCAGCCTACAGTCAGGGGCGAACACCGGGGAGCTGTTTTTT. The gene calls are TRBV29-1 and TRBJ2-2, with TRBD1 as a possible D gene (6 bases). Germline V lookup: CDR1 SQVTM, CDR2 ANQGSEA. Trimming stripped 8 bases from V and 0 bases from J, with 13 bases between. The CDR3 spans 14 residues.

This chain links TRBV7-8 with TRBJ1-5, with D maybe TRBD1 (6 bases). Germline CDR1 and CDR2: SGHVS and FQNEAQ. V lost 5 bases and J lost 7, with 12 bases in between. The CDR3 contains 13 residues. CDR3 sequence (DNA): TGTGCCAGCAGCCTCGACAGGTCACAGCCCCAGCATTTT. This encodes CASSLDRSQPQHF.

The J gene is TRBJ1-1, the V gene TRBV10-1; D may be TRBD1 (6 bases). The CDR3 consists of 14 residues. Trimming pared 8 bases from V and 7 bases from J, leaving 20 bases between. Per the germline V gene, CDR1 is WNHNN and CDR2 is SYGVQD (reference sequence). CDR3 amino acids: CASGWGQAVGEAFF. The CDR3 bases are TGCGCCAGCGGGTGGGGGCAGGCGGTCGGTGAAGCTTTCTTT.

V and J are TRBV5-4 and TRBJ1-1, with D uncertain. The CDR3 totals 14 residues. Trimming pared 1 base from V and 5 bases from J, leaving 12 bases between. Germline-derived CDR1 and CDR2 are SGHNT and YYREEE (reference sequence). CDR3 nucleotide sequence: TGTGCCAGCAGCTTGTACGCGCCGGGGACTGAAGCTTTCTTT. Translated: CASSLYAPGTEAFF.

DNA of the CDR3: TGTGCCAGCAGTTTATTTTTAGCGAGCACAGATACGCAGTATTTT. This translates into CASSLFLASTDTQYF. This sequence joins TRBV27 and TRBJ2-3, with a weak D call TRBD2 (5 bases). The CDR3 runs to 15 residues. Germline V gene sequence: CDR1 MNHEY, CDR2 SMNVEV (reference sequence). V was cut by 1 base and J by 0 bases, with 8 bases left in between.

The chain links TRBV18 to TRBJ1-5, with D possibly TRBD1 on 6 matching bases. In germline, CDR1 is KGHSH, CDR2 LQKENI. V gave up 5 bases and J gave up 4 bases, with 12 bases separating them. The CDR3 spans 14 residues. This CDR3 reads CASSARTVNQPQHF. In nucleotides, the CDR3 is TGTGCCAGCTCAGCAAGGACAGTAAATCAGCCCCAGCATTTT.

The chain recombines TRBV7-2 with TRBJ2-2, with D perhaps matching TRBD2 (6 bases). The CDR3 loop spans 16 amino acids. Deletions cut 5 bases from V and 11 bases from J, with 24 bases between. Looked up from germline, CDR1 is SGHTA and CDR2 is FQGNSA. CDR3 coding DNA: TGTGCCAGCAGCCCCGGGGGTGTCTGGCGGGTCCGAGAGCTGTTTTTT. Translating gives CASSPGGVWRVRELFF. Variable domain in full (rest from reference TRBV7-2 and TRBJ2-2): GAGVSQSPSNKVTEKGKDVELRCDPISGHTALYWYRQSLGQGLEFLIYFQGNSAPDKSGLPSDRFSAERTGGSVSTLTIQRTQQEDSAVYLCASSPGGVWRVRELFFGEGSRLTVL.

This clone appeared once. J is TRBJ2-5 and V is TRBV6-1; D gene unclear. The CDR3 sequence is 11 residues long. V was cut by 5 bases and J by 10 bases, with 11 bases left in between. Looked up from germline, CDR1 is MNHNS and CDR2 is SASEGT. CDR3 sequence (DNA): TGTGCCAGCAGTTTCGTACTCGGCCAGTACTTC. The encoded protein is CASSFVLGQYF.

V and J are TRBV7-8 and TRBJ2-1; possibly TRBD2 for D (6 bases). The V and J ends lost 2 bases and 13 bases respectively, with 18 bases between them. The CDR3 has 14 amino acids. Germline assignment: CDR1 SGHVS and CDR2 FQNEAQ. The CDR3 nucleotides are TGTGCCAGCAGCTTACCGGCCGCGGGGATAGAACAGTTCTTC. Its protein is CASSLPAAGIEQFF. Based on the CDR3 plus reference TRBV7-8 and TRBJ2-1, the full variable domain is GAGVSQSPRYKVAKRGQDVALRCDPISGHVSLFWYQQALGQGPEFLTYFQNEAQLDKSGLPSDRFFAERPEGSVSTLKIQRTQQEDSAVYLCASSLPAAGIEQFFGPGTRLTVL.

Written as DNA, the CDR3 is TGTGCCATCAGTGAGTCGCGGTGGGAAGATGAAGCTTTCTTT. The encoded protein is CAISESRWEDEAFF. The rearrangement links TRBV10-3 to TRBJ1-1; no definite D call. This CDR3 contains 14 residues. Trimming removed 0 bases at V and 7 bases at J, with 12 bases between. The germline gives CDR1 ENHRY, CDR2 SYGVKD.

This chain joins TRBV27 and TRBJ2-2; a possible D gene is TRBD2 (6 bases). Germline CDR1 MNHEY, CDR2 SMNVEV (reference sequence). The CDR3 totals 17 residues. The V end lost 4 bases, the J end lost 0 bases, and 15 bases lay between the germline ends. This CDR3 is CASSSVFGTSNTGELFF. CDR3 nucleotides: TGTGCCAGCAGTTCGGTATTCGGGACTTCGAACACCGGGGAGCTGTTTTTT.

The CDR3 DNA reads as TGCGCCAGCAGCTTGTTTGCGGGTACCTACAATGAGCAGTTCTTC. It is translated as CASSLFAGTYNEQFF. This chain joins TRBV5-1 and TRBJ2-1; D may be TRBD2 (5 bases). Trimming took off 1 base at V and 2 bases at J, with 10 bases between the two ends. Germline CDR1 SGHRS, CDR2 YFSETQ. The CDR3 extends over 15 amino acids.

The chain carries TRBV5-1 and TRBJ2-6; possibly TRBD1 for D (5 bases). CDR1 SGHRS and CDR2 YFSETQ come from the germline V gene. The germline V and J ends were trimmed by 2 bases and 0 bases, with 12 bases remaining between them. The CDR3 runs to 17 residues. DNA for the CDR3: TGCGCCAGCAGCTTAGCCAGGGCGAGCTCTGGGGCCAACGTCCTGACTTTC. Amino acids: CASSLARASSGANVLTF.